This entry is about one T cell receptor (beta chain). Clones were sequenced by immunoSEQ multiplex PCR, and TCRdb holds only the in-frame ones, with some missing. The sample lists about 980,000 clones; over 60% were seen once. Germline V lookup: CDR1 SGHRS, CDR2 YFSETQ. CDR3 length equals 15 residues. V was cut by 6 bases and J by 3 bases, with 18 bases left in between. These data are taken from a study of shared clonotypes between healthy human individuals. Study-wide context: Three plates were used per donor for CD4 naive, three for CD4 memory, two for CD8 naive and one for CD8 memory.

J is TRBJ2-5 and V is TRBV5-1; a possible D gene is TRBD1 (5 bases). The sequenced sample consisted of memory CD4+ T cells sorted from blood. Specified subset: CD45RA-negative fraction. This receptor was obtained from a man younger than 35 in good health. The DNA of the CDR3 is TGCGCCAGCAACGCCGGAGCAGGGTTGGAAGAGACCCAGTACTTC. Residues: CASNAGAGLEETQYF.